The TCR beta chain described here comes from a study of identical twins. With template switching, a universal primer site was added, and the cDNA carried unique molecular identifiers. TCRdb analysed the 5' RACE reads with MiXCR anew, one entry per CDR3 protein. The repertoire consists of around 490,000 distinct CDR3 sequences, with around 24% occurring once and the leading ten covering approximately 0.52%. For this clonotype: The antigen is not known.

Study-wide results and caveats: The more abundant beta clonotypes in cord blood had fewer insertions, and memory repertoires did not show this.

Germline-derived CDR1 and CDR2 are SQVTM and ANQGSEA. The CDR3 runs 13 residues. V was pared by 3 bases and J by 3 bases, with 10 bases between. Every one of the donors was a healthy Caucasian. The same sample was also studied in work on yellow fever vaccine responses in identical twins.

This receptor was taken from a woman in her late teens or twenties in good health. The rearrangement uses TRBV29-1 and TRBJ2-3; perhaps D is TRBD1 or TRBD2 (5 bases each). Source material: CD4+ T cells sorted from blood. This CDR3 reads CSVEGTWTDTQYF. As DNA, the CDR3 is TGCAGCGTTGAGGGGACGTGGACAGATACGCAGTATTTT.